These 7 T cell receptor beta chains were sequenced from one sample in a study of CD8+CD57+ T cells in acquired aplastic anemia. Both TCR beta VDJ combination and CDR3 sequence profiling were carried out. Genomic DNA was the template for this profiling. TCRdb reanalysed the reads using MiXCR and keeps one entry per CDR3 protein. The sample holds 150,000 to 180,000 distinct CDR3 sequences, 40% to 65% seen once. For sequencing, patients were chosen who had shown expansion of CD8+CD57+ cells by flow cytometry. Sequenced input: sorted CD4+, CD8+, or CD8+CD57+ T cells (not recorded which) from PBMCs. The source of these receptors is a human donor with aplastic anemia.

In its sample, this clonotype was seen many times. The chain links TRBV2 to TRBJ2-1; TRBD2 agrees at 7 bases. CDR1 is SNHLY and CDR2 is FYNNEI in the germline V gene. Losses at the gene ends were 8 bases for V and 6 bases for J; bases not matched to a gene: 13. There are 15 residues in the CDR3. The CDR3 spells CASRTTSTGSNEQFF. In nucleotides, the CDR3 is TGTGCCAGCCGCACGACTAGCACCGGGAGCAATGAGCAGTTCTTC.

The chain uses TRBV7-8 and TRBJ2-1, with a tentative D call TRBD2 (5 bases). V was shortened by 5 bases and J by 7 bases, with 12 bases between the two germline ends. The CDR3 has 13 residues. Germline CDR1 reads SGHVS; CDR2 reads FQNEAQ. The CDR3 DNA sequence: TGTGCCAGCAGCCCATCACGGACTAATGAGCAGTTCTTC. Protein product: CASSPSRTNEQFF.

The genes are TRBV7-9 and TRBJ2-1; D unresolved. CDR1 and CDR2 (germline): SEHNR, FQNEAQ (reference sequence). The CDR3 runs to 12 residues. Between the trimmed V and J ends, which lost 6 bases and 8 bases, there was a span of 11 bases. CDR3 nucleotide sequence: TGTGCCAGCAGTATCCTCGGAGATGAGCAGTTCTTC. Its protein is CASSILGDEQFF.

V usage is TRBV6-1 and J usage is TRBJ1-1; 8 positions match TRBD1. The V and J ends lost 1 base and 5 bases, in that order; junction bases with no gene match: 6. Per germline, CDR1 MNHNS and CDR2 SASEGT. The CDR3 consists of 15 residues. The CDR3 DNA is TGTGCCAGCAGTGAAGGTACAGGGGGAGGTACTGAAGCTTTCTTT. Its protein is CASSEGTGGGTEAFF.

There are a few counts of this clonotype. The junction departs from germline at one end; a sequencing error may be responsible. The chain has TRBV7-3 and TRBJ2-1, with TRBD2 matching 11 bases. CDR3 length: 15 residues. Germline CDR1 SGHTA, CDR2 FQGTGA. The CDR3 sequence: CASGLRGSGGEGQFF. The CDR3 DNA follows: TGTGCCAGCGGCTTGAGGGGTAGCGGGGGGGAGGGGCAGTTCTTC.

CDR3 in amino acids: CASSRGPDQPQHF. In nucleotides, the CDR3 is TGTGCCAGCAGCAGGGGGCCTGATCAGCCCCAGCATTTT. The V call is TRBV2, the J call TRBJ1-5; 8 positions match TRBD1. The CDR3 is 13 amino acids. V was clipped by 6 bases and J by 5 bases; unmatched bases: 3. In germline, CDR1 is SNHLY, CDR2 FYNNEI.

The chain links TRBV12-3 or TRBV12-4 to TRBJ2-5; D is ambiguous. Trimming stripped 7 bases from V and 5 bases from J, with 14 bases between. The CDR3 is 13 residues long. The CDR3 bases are TGTGCCAGCACCGGAGACAACGGGGAGACCCAGTACTTC. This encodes CASTGDNGETQYF.